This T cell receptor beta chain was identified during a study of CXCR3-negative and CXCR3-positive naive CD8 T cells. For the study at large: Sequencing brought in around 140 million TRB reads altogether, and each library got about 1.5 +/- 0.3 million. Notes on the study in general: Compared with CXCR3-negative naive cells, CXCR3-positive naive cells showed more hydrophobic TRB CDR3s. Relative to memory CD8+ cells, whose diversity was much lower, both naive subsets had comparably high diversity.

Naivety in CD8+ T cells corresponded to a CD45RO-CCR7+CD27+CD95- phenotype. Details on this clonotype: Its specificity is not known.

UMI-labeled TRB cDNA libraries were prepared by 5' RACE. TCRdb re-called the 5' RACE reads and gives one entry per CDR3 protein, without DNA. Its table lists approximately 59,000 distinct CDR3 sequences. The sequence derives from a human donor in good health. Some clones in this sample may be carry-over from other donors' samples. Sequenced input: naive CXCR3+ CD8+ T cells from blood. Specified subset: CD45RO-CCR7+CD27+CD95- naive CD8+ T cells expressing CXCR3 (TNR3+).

The CDR3 loop is CASTFLRRGTSTDTQYF. The chain recombines TRBV7-9 with TRBJ2-3; TCRdb lists TRBD2, though no DNA is available to test this call. CDR3 length: 17 amino acids. Germline lookup yields CDR1 SEHNR and CDR2 FQNEAQ (reference sequence).